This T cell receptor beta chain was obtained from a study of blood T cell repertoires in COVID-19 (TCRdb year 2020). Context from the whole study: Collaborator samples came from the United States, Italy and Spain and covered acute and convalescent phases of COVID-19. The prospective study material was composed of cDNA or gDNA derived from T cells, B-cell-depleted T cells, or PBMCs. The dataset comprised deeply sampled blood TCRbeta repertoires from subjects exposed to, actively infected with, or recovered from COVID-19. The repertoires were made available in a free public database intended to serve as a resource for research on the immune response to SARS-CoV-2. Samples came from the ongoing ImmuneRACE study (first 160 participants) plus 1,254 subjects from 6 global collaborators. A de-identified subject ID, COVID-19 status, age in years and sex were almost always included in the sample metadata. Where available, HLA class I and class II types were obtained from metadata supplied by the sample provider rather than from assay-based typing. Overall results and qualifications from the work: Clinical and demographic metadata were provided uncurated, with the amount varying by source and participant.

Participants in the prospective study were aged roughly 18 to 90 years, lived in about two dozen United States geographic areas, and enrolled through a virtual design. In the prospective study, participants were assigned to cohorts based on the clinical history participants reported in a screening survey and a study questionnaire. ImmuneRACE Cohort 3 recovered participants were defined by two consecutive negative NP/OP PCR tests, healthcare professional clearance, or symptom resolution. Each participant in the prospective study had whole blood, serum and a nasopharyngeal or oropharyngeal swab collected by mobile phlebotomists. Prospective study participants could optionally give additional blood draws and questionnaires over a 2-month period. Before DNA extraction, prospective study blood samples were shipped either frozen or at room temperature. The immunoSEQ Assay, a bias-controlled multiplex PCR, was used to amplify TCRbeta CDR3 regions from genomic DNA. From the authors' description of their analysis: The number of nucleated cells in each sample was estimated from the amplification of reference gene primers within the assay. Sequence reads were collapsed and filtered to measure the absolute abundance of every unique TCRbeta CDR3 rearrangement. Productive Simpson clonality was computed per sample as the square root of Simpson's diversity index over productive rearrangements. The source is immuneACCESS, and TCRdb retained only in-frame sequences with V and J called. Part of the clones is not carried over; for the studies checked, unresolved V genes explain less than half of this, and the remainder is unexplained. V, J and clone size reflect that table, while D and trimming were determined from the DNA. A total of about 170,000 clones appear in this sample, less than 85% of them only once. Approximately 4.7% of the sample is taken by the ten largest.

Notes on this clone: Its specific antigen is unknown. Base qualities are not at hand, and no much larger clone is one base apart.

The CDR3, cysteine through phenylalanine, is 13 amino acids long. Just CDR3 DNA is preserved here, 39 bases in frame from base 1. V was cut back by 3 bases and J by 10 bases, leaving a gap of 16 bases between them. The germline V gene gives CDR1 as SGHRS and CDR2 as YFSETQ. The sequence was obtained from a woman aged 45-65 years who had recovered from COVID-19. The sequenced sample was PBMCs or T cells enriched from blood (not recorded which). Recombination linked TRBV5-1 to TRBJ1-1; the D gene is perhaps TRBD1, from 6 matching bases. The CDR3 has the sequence CASSSGTRGGAFF. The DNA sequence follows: TGCGCCAGCAGCTCCGGGACAAGGGGGGGAGCTTTCTTT.